This T cell receptor beta chain appears in the sequencing data of a study of identifying expanded T cells in peripheral blood. To note about this clone: Its antigen is unidentified.

Broader study findings: Differentially abundant clones: 1 to 1.5 between replicates, approximately 16 at approximately 14 days, over 18 at four. Approximately 2-week clone count variance significantly increased as total template count grew.

Libraries were prepared by immunoSEQ multiplex PCR; TCRdb keeps only in-frame clonotypes and omits some of them. The table has 90,000 to 100,000 clones, approximately 88% seen once; the top ten hold approximately 5.4%. Collection occurred without any documented infections or immune events in donors. This CDR3 has 14 amino acids. The germline CDR1 and CDR2 sequences are SGHTA and FQGNSA. V lost 1 base and J 7 bases, leaving 13 bases between the germline ends. The V and J genes are TRBV7-2 and TRBJ1-2; possible D gene TRBD1, 5 bases. Sample: blood. This TCR derives from a person between 18 and 75 years old in good health. The CDR3, as DNA: TGTGCCAGCAGCTTAGAGGCAGGGAAGAGTGGCTACACCTTC. Protein: CASSLEAGKSGYTF.